This T cell receptor beta chain was sequenced during a study of blood T cells in healthy people across ages. Findings and limits, study-wide: Higher diversity and more naive CD4+ cells were features of long-lived donors, compared to aged donors.

V lost 3 bases, J lost 1 base, and 13 bases lay in between. The CDR3 consists of 17 residues. In germline, CDR1 is SEHNR, CDR2 FQNEAQ (reference sequence). Regarding this clonotype: Its antigen is unidentified.

With a J-beta primer mix and a sample-barcoded 5' primer, a second PCR ran about 7 to 11 cycles. MiXCR, applied by TCRdb to the 5' RACE reads, yields one record per CDR3 protein. Counted here are about 800,000 distinct CDR3 sequences, 25% occurring once; the ten biggest clones make up 3% to 4.5%. These data also formed part of another study, on T cells of mothers and their children. According to that study: Barcodes for each sample and 2-4 random nucleotides were added by the M1S primer used in the second PCR.

The gene calls are TRBV7-9 and TRBJ2-6; the D is unclear. The specimen was blood. The TCR originated in a boy between 10 and 17 years old in good health. The CDR3 loop is CASSFSSRVSGANVLTF. CDR3 in DNA: TGTGCCAGCAGCTTCAGTTCTCGGGTTTCTGGGGCCAACGTCCTGACTTTC.